The 32 T cell receptor beta chains below all came from one sample that was sequenced in a study of T cell responses to AZD1222 COVID-19 vaccine. Libraries were prepared by immunoSEQ multiplex PCR; TCRdb keeps only in-frame clonotypes and omits some of them. There are more than 95,000 clones in the sample; around 90% occur only once, and 1.5% to 1.9% lies in the top ten. Specimen: peripheral blood, collected on day 0 of AZD1222 vaccination. These receptors were collected from an adult in good health.

The chain carries TRBV5-1 and TRBJ2-3; perhaps TRBD1 as D (6 bases). Germline lookup yields CDR1 SGHRS and CDR2 YFSETQ. The CDR3 runs to 15 residues. Trimming removed 6 bases at V and 3 bases at J, with 17 bases between. As DNA, the CDR3 is TGCGCCAGCACAAAACAGGGCATTAGGACAGATACGCAGTATTTT. Protein sequence: CASTKQGIRTDTQYF.

The rearrangement uses TRBV24-1 and TRBJ2-7; a weak D match, TRBD2 (5 bases). CDR1 and CDR2 from the germline V gene are KGHDR and SFDVKD. CDR3 length: 14 amino acids. V lost 5 bases and J lost 2, with 12 bases in between. CDR3 nucleotides: TGTGCCACCAGTGGTCCGGACTGGCCCTACGAGCAGTACTTC. It is translated as CATSGPDWPYEQYF.

The chain has TRBV19 and TRBJ1-1, with 7 bases that match TRBD1. The CDR3 is 14 amino acids. The V gene's germline CDR1 is LNHDA and CDR2 SQIVND (reference sequence). The junction had 4 bases not matched to a gene; V was cut back by 6 bases and J by 0 bases. The CDR3 sequence: CASRTGSLNTEAFF. For the CDR3, the DNA is TGTGCCAGTAGGACAGGGAGTCTGAACACTGAAGCTTTCTTT.

This chain connects TRBV12-3 or TRBV12-4 to TRBJ1-2; D gene ambiguous. The germline V and J ends were trimmed by 5 bases and 4 bases, with 11 bases remaining between them. CDR3 size: 13 residues. The CDR3 here is CASSPQYTYGYTF. CDR3 DNA: TGTGCCAGCAGTCCTCAATACACCTATGGCTACACCTTC.

The CDR3 region has the DNA TGTGCCAGCAGCGTAACGGGAGTTTCCTACAATGAGCAGTTCTTC. It encodes CASSVTGVSYNEQFF. J is TRBJ2-1 and V is TRBV9; D is perhaps TRBD2 (6 bases). Germline V CDR1 and CDR2: SGDLS, YYNGEE. V lost 1 base and J lost 1, with 9 bases in between. The CDR3 covers 15 residues.

This clone was seen once. The CDR3 sequence is CASSESGGRANEQFF. The CDR3 DNA reads as TGCGCCAGCAGTGAGTCTGGCGGGAGGGCCAATGAGCAGTTCTTC. V is TRBV10-2 and J is TRBJ2-1, with 9 bases that match TRBD2. The V segment lost 0 bases and the J segment 6 bases; nucleotides outside the gene matches: 3. This CDR3 contains 15 residues. Per germline, CDR1 WSHSY and CDR2 SAAADI.

The genes are TRBV6-2 or TRBV6-3 and TRBJ2-7; D not resolved. The CDR3 extends over 14 amino acids. V was cut by 4 bases and J by 0 bases, with 10 bases left in between. From germline, CDR1 is MNHEY and CDR2 SVGEGT. The CDR3 region has the DNA TGTGCCAGCAGTTTTACGGGTCTCTCCTACGAGCAGTACTTC. This sequence encodes CASSFTGLSYEQYF.

In DNA form, the CDR3 reads TGTGCCACCAGCAGAGCACGGACGACTCAAGAGACCCAGTACTTC. Translating it yields CATSRARTTQETQYF. The chain joins TRBV15 to TRBJ2-5; D call uncertain. Per germline, CDR1 LNHNV and CDR2 YYDKDF (reference sequence). The CDR3 spans 15 residues. With 1 base removed from V and 2 bases from J, the gap between germline ends came to 11 bases.

The V call is TRBV27, the J call TRBJ1-4; perhaps TRBD1 as D (5 bases). Between the trimmed V and J ends, which lost 3 bases and 7 bases, there was a span of 12 bases. This CDR3 has 14 amino acids. Per the germline V gene, CDR1 is MNHEY and CDR2 is SMNVEV (reference sequence). The CDR3 DNA reads as TGTGCCAGCAGTTTTTCAGGGTTGCCTGAAAAACTGTTTTTT. It is translated as CASSFSGLPEKLFF.

This chain joins TRBV4-1 and TRBJ1-2; 8 bases match TRBD1. The junction had 15 bases not matched to a gene; V was cut back by 3 bases and J by 3 bases. The length of the CDR3 is 18 residues. CDR1 and CDR2 (germline): MGHRA, YSYEKL. DNA of the CDR3: TGCGCCAGCAGCCAGGACTGGGTCAGGGGGCGCGGTGACTATGGCTACACCTTC. Encoded protein: CASSQDWVRGRGDYGYTF.

The chain recombines TRBV10-3 with TRBJ1-1; D unclear. Germline V gene data show CDR1 as ENHRY and CDR2 as SYGVKD. The CDR3 loop spans 11 amino acids. Trimming pared 6 bases from V and 1 base from J, leaving 3 bases between. Written as DNA, the CDR3 is TGTGCCATCAGGGCGAACACTGAAGCTTTCTTT. Its translation is CAIRANTEAFF.

CDR3 nucleotide sequence: TGTGCCAGCACCAGGGGACAGGATAGCAATCAGCCCCAGCATTTT. Protein: CASTRGQDSNQPQHF. The V call is TRBV6-5, the J call TRBJ1-5; the match to TRBD1 covers 8 bases. Germline CDR1 is MNHEY and CDR2 is SVGAGI. The CDR3 is 15 amino acids. V shed 7 bases and J 0 bases; nucleotides not matched to a gene: 5.

J is TRBJ2-7 and V is TRBV19; D possibly matches TRBD1 or TRBD2 (5 bases each). V was shortened by 3 bases and J by 5 bases, with 17 bases between the two germline ends. Per germline, CDR1 LNHDA and CDR2 SQIVND (reference sequence). The CDR3 extends over 15 amino acids. The CDR3: CASSILGPEPHEQYF. CDR3 nucleotide sequence: TGTGCCAGTAGTATCCTGGGACCAGAACCCCACGAGCAGTACTTC.

The rearrangement links TRBV28 to TRBJ2-2; D is ambiguous. This CDR3 region has 17 residues. V gave up 7 bases and J gave up 5 bases, with 23 bases separating them. The germline V gene encodes CDR1 MDHEN and CDR2 SYDVKM. The CDR3 DNA sequence: TGTGCCAGCACCCTCCAGCGTGGTGGGGTTTTAACCGGGGAGCTGTTTTTT. Protein product: CASTLQRGGVLTGELFF.

A single count supports this clone. This chain links TRBV7-9 with TRBJ1-2, with D tentatively TRBD1 (6 bases). V was clipped by 4 bases and J by 2 bases, with 8 bases between them. Germline V gene lookup returns CDR1 SEHNR and CDR2 FQNEAQ (reference sequence). The CDR3 length is 13 residues. Here the CDR3 DNA reads TGTGCCAGCAGCTGGACAGCCAACTATGGCTACACCTTC. Translation gives CASSWTANYGYTF.

This clone appeared once. The J gene is TRBJ2-2, the V gene TRBV9, with D possibly being TRBD1 (5 bases). The CDR3 contains 13 residues. Trimming cost V 7 bases and J 2 bases, with 9 bases left between them. Germline CDR1 reads SGDLS; CDR2 reads YYNGEE. As DNA, the CDR3 is TGTGCCAGCGGTCAGGGAAACACCGGGGAGCTGTTTTTT. Translation gives CASGQGNTGELFF.

In nucleotides, the CDR3 is TGCGCCAGCAGCTTGTCGGCGGGGTACACTGAAGCTTTCTTT. This encodes CASSLSAGYTEAFF. The chain employs TRBV5-1 and TRBJ1-1, with D uncertain. V lost 1 base, J lost 3 bases, and 10 bases lay in between. The CDR3 covers 14 residues. Looked up from germline, CDR1 is SGHRS and CDR2 is YFSETQ.

The chain couples TRBV28 to TRBJ2-7; perhaps TRBD1 as D (5 bases). V lost 4 bases to trimming and J lost 4 bases, with 11 bases between them. In germline, CDR1 is MDHEN, CDR2 SYDVKM. CDR3 length: 13 residues. The CDR3 nucleotides read TGTGCCAGCAGTTCCCTGGGGCCTTACGAGCAGTACTTC. It specifies CASSSLGPYEQYF.

The rearrangement joins TRBV14 to TRBJ1-1; D not resolved. CDR1 is SGHDN and CDR2 is FVKESK in the germline V gene. V was trimmed by 6 bases and J by 4 bases, leaving 6 bases between them. There are 11 residues in the CDR3. CDR3 residues: CASRVGTEAFF. CDR3 bases: TGTGCCAGCAGGGTAGGCACTGAAGCTTTCTTT.

V is TRBV11-2 and J is TRBJ1-4; D remains ambiguous. Germline loops: CDR1 SGHAT, CDR2 FQNNGV. V lost 5 bases to trimming and J lost 7 bases, with 8 bases between them. The CDR3 is made up of 12 amino acids. The CDR3 here is CASSPPAEKLFF. The CDR3 bases are TGTGCCAGCAGCCCCCCAGCTGAAAAACTGTTTTTT.

V gene TRBV29-1 combines with J gene TRBJ1-1; D may be TRBD1 (5 bases). This CDR3 is 10 amino acids long. Germline loops: CDR1 SQVTM, CDR2 ANQGSEA. The chain's CDR3 is CAGLGTEAFF. DNA for the CDR3: TGCGCAGGGTTGGGCACTGAAGCTTTCTTT.

This chain uses TRBV2 with TRBJ1-1, with D hard to call. Trimming pared 4 bases from V and 5 bases from J, leaving 8 bases between. The CDR3 runs 12 residues. Germline-derived CDR1 and CDR2 are SNHLY and FYNNEI. The CDR3 nucleotides are TGTGCCAGCAGTGGCCTACAGACTGAAGCTTTCTTT. As protein: CASSGLQTEAFF.

The CDR3 region is CASGRTRGDRGSYEQYF. CDR3 bases: TGTGCCAGCGGTCGGACGAGGGGGGACAGGGGGTCCTACGAGCAGTACTTC. This sequence joins TRBV7-9 and TRBJ2-7; 11 bases align to TRBD1. The CDR3 runs 17 residues. Germline V CDR1 and CDR2: SEHNR, FQNEAQ (reference sequence). With 8 bases clipped from V and 1 base from J, the junction kept 13 bases outside the gene matches. The full variable domain, with the rest looked up from reference TRBV7-9 and TRBJ2-7, is DTGVSQNPRHKITKRGQNVTFRCDPISEHNRLYWYRQTLGQGPEFLTYFQNEAQLEKSRLLSDRFSAERPKGSFSTLEIQRTEQGDSAMYLCASGRTRGDRGSYEQYFGPGTRLTVT.

The chain employs TRBV27 and TRBJ2-5; a weak D match, TRBD2 (5 bases). There are 15 residues in the CDR3. Trimming took 4 bases from V and 0 from J, leaving 12 bases between them. Per germline, CDR1 MNHEY and CDR2 SMNVEV (reference sequence). The CDR3, as DNA: TGTGCCAGCAGTTCTCGGGGTCAGAACCAAGAGACCCAGTACTTC. It yields the protein CASSSRGQNQETQYF.

Written as DNA, the CDR3 is TGTGCCACTGTCCCGGACGACTATGGCTACACCTTC. This gives the protein CATVPDDYGYTF. This sequence joins TRBV2 and TRBJ1-2; D is uncertain. The CDR3 loop spans 12 amino acids. The germline V gene has CDR1 SNHLY and CDR2 FYNNEI. V was cut by 10 bases and J by 3 bases, with 12 bases left in between.

This rearrangement joins TRBV6-1 to TRBJ2-5; tentatively, D is TRBD1 (6 bases). The CDR3 runs 14 residues. Germline V gives CDR1 MNHNS, CDR2 SASEGT. V gave up 1 base and J gave up 2 bases, with 8 bases separating them. CDR3 residues: CASSEGGGQETQYF. DNA for the CDR3: TGTGCCAGCAGTGAAGGAGGGGGACAAGAGACCCAGTACTTC.

This clone was seen once. The V gene is TRBV5-6, the J gene TRBJ1-5, with 7 bases matching TRBD1. Looked up from germline, CDR1 is SGHDT and CDR2 is YYEEEE. Unmatched junction bases numbered 8, after V lost 2 bases and J lost 0 bases. The length of the CDR3 is 17 residues. Here the CDR3 DNA reads TGTGCCAGCAGCTTCGGACAGGATCCTTATAGCAATCAGCCCCAGCATTTT. Protein sequence: CASSFGQDPYSNQPQHF.

V is TRBV5-4 and J is TRBJ1-2, with 7 bases fitting TRBD1. Germline V gene data show CDR1 as SGHNT and CDR2 as YYREEE (reference sequence). Trimming at V came to 4 bases and at J to 2 bases, leaving 5 bases not matched to a gene. The CDR3 extends over 14 amino acids. The CDR3 coding sequence is TGTGCCAGCAGCCCAGGGACAGCCAACTATGGCTACACCTTC. It is translated as CASSPGTANYGYTF.

V usage is TRBV29-1 and J usage is TRBJ1-5; perhaps TRBD1 as D (6 bases). Germline V CDR1 and CDR2: SQVTM, ANQGSEA. Trimming took 6 bases from V and 0 from J, leaving 12 bases between them. The CDR3 spans 14 residues. CDR3 region: CSVGRTDSNQPQHF. The CDR3 DNA reads TGCAGCGTCGGTAGGACAGATAGCAATCAGCCCCAGCATTTT.

The gene calls are TRBV28 and TRBJ1-1; D possibly corresponds to TRBD1 (5 bases). The CDR3 extends over 12 amino acids. Germline CDR1 reads MDHEN; CDR2 reads SYDVKM. V was pared by 5 bases and J by 4 bases, with 8 bases between. The CDR3 protein is CASSNTGTEAFF. The DNA of the CDR3 is TGTGCCAGCAGTAATACAGGCACTGAAGCTTTCTTT.

This clone appeared once. The CDR3 DNA follows: TGTGCCAGTAGTATCGGGCAGGGGAACTATGGCTACACCTTC. It codes for CASSIGQGNYGYTF. The chain recombines TRBV19 with TRBJ1-2; possible D gene TRBD1, 6 bases. V was clipped by 3 bases and J by 2 bases, with 10 bases between them. Germline values: CDR1 LNHDA, CDR2 SQIVND (reference sequence). The CDR3 covers 14 residues.

This chain links TRBV19 with TRBJ2-1; TRBD2 matches 8 bases. CDR1 and CDR2 (germline): LNHDA, SQIVND (reference sequence). V lost 1 base, J lost 0 bases, and 5 bases stayed unmatched. This CDR3 contains 17 residues. DNA for the CDR3: TGTGCCAGTAGTATAGTTTCCGGGACTAGCTCCTACAATGAGCAGTTCTTC. This gives the protein CASSIVSGTSSYNEQFF.